This is a list of T cell receptor beta chains from one sample in a study of T cells in Graves' hyperthyroidism and ophthalmopathy. From the multiplex PCR reads, TCRdb called clonotypes with MiXCR, one entry per CDR3 protein. In the table there are 450,000 to 700,000 distinct CDR3 sequences, just over 45% of which are singletons. Material for sequencing was peripheral blood or thyroid tissue (not recorded which). These receptors originate from an adult woman with Graves' disease, either hyperthyroidism or ophthalmopathy (not recorded which). CDR3s leave out the opening cysteine and the closing phenylalanine or tryptophan. The order of the fields is J gene, D gene, V gene, CDR3 protein. A D gene is named only where the DNA matches it firmly.

>TRBJ1-2|TRBD1|TRBV7-2
ASSLVGDSRYGYT
>TRBJ1-1|TRBD1|TRBV19
ASLLLDRGNTEAF
>TRBJ1-4|NA|TRBV20-1
SARVITGRKLF
>TRBJ1-5|TRBD1|TRBV5-5
ASSFVQGNQPQH
>TRBJ1-2|NA|TRBV6-5
ASSYGQGSYGYT
>TRBJ2-6|NA|TRBV10-3
AISEARSGAGANVLT
>TRBJ2-5|TRBD2|TRBV24-1
ASSDSGSQETQY
>TRBJ2-7|NA|TRBV15
ATSSDSGQGYEQY
>TRBJ1-6|TRBD1|TRBV29-1
SVTTGTSRSPLH
>TRBJ2-5|TRBD2|TRBV2
ASSRTSGGETQY
>TRBJ2-7|NA|TRBV12-3/TRBV12-4
ASSFSVGGEQY
>TRBJ1-1|NA|TRBV15
ATSRQFLQRNTEAF
>TRBJ1-4|TRBD1|TRBV5-4
ASKTGGSEKLF
>TRBJ2-5|TRBD1|TRBV6-2/TRBV6-3
ASSYSRTGLQETQY
>TRBJ2-2|NA|TRBV6-5
ASSYLLVAGNTGELF
>TRBJ1-2|TRBD1|TRBV19
ASSPRTGGPNYGYT
>TRBJ1-1|NA|TRBV27
ASTIGANTEAF
>TRBJ1-5|NA|TRBV3-1
ASSSLAGPQH
>TRBJ1-5|NA|TRBV10-3
AISAAGITYEH
>TRBJ2-7|NA|TRBV10-3
AISESREYEQY
>TRBJ1-1|TRBD1|TRBV19
ASSTGTVASTEAF
>TRBJ2-7|TRBD1|TRBV30
AWRDRGAYEQY
>TRBJ2-5|TRBD2|TRBV24-1
ATSPGLAGGETQY
>TRBJ2-7|NA|TRBV6-5
ASSDDGYEQY
>TRBJ1-1|TRBD1|TRBV10-3
AISEDRGFEAF
>TRBJ2-7|NA|TRBV12-3/TRBV12-4
ASSQQGLNSYEQY
>TRBJ2-5|TRBD2|TRBV3-1
ASSGLAGTGETQY
>TRBJ2-2|NA|TRBV9
ASSVDGGAV
>TRBJ2-6|NA|TRBV19
ASSIGGAGANVLT
>TRBJ2-2|NA|TRBV19
ASSIDTGELF
>TRBJ2-6|NA|TRBV7-8
VSSLGTDVLT
>TRBJ2-6|NA|TRBV10-3
AISRERASGANVLT
>TRBJ2-3|NA|TRBV7-2
ASSLLSRGGDTQY
>TRBJ1-6|TRBD1|TRBV2
ASGTGGDPLH
>TRBJ2-2|TRBD1|TRBV10-3
AISDRTVGTDGELF
>TRBJ1-6|NA|TRBV7-8
ASSPDLGYNSPLH
>TRBJ2-2|TRBD1|TRBV2
ASSFIQGASGELF
>TRBJ1-5|NA|TRBV28
ASSYHGSNQPQH
>TRBJ2-7|TRBD2|TRBV2
ASIVGAGVGEQY
>TRBJ2-3|NA|TRBV19
ASSTEPDTQY
>TRBJ1-2|NA|TRBV5-6
ASSLMIPTGIGANYGYT
>TRBJ2-7|NA|TRBV5-8
ASSPDTFYEQY
>TRBJ2-7|NA|TRBV5-1
ASSLVSGNFEQY
>TRBJ1-1|NA|TRBV7-2
ASSYSGGVTEAS
>TRBJ1-5|NA|TRBV14
ASSQSIRH
>TRBJ2-5|NA|TRBV10-3
AISALAETQY